One and the same sample provided the 25 T cell receptor beta chains below, sequenced in a study of cytomegalovirus exposure and HLA in healthy donors. Primers included in the PCR were 60 Vbeta and 13 Jbeta primers. Generated by immunoSEQ multiplex PCR, the TCRdb table keeps only in-frame clones and is missing some. The data hold 95,000 to 120,000 clones, with approximately 80% observed a single time. The sequenced material came from PBMCs. These receptors were obtained from a woman under 40 in good health and CMV-seropositive.

The V call is TRBV7-2, the J call TRBJ1-1, with TRBD1 matching over 11 bases. V shed 3 bases and J 5 bases; nucleotides not matched to a gene: 2. The CDR3 is made up of 14 amino acids. Germline lookup yields CDR1 SGHTA and CDR2 FQGNSA. This chain's CDR3 is CASSFGTGGTEAFF. The DNA for the CDR3 is TGTGCCAGCAGCTTCGGGACAGGGGGTACTGAAGCTTTCTTT.

The CDR3 is CASSQSTYGYTF. In nucleotides, the CDR3 is TGTGCCAGCAGCCAGTCCACCTATGGCTACACCTTC. This chain uses TRBV28 with TRBJ1-2; D remains ambiguous. The CDR3 loop spans 12 amino acids. V gave up 6 bases and J gave up 4 bases, with 9 bases separating them. CDR1 MDHEN and CDR2 SYDVKM come from the germline V gene.

The table lists this clone with a few counts. The chain uses TRBV19 and TRBJ2-2; TRBD2 might be the D (5 bases). Germline lookup yields CDR1 LNHDA and CDR2 SQIVND (reference sequence). The V end was cut by 8 bases, the J end by 1 base, with 17 bases between. CDR3 length equals 16 residues. The CDR3 is CASRSHGKMNTGELFF. The CDR3 DNA follows: TGTGCCAGTCGATCACACGGGAAGATGAACACCGGGGAGCTGTTTTTT.

The V and J genes are TRBV10-3 and TRBJ1-6, with D uncertain. With 0 bases removed from V and 4 bases from J, the gap between germline ends came to 7 bases. This CDR3 region has 15 residues. CDR1 is ENHRY and CDR2 is SYGVKD in the germline V gene. CDR3 DNA sequence: TGTGCCATCAGTGAGTCCCGGGGATATAATTCACCCCTCCACTTT. Protein sequence: CAISESRGYNSPLHF.

This sequence joins TRBV6-1 and TRBJ1-5; D gene uncertain. Trimming cost V 2 bases and J 3 bases, with 8 bases left between them. CDR3 length equals 14 residues. Germline-derived CDR1 and CDR2 are MNHNS and SASEGT. The CDR3 DNA follows: TGTGCCAGCAGTGAAAATGTCAACAATCAGCCCCAGCATTTT. This codes for CASSENVNNQPQHF.

CDR3 coding DNA: TGTGCCAGCGGCATGCCACCTCCAGGGACTGCGCACGGGGAGCTGTTTTTT. It specifies CASGMPPPGTAHGELFF. The rearrangement links TRBV7-9 to TRBJ2-2; D is possibly TRBD2 (6 bases). There are 17 residues in the CDR3. CDR1 SEHNR and CDR2 FQNEAQ come from the germline V gene (reference sequence). Between the trimmed V and J ends, which lost 8 bases and 7 bases, there was a span of 26 bases.

The CDR3 loop reads CASSDPGGASYEQYF. The CDR3 region has the DNA TGTGCCAGCAGTGACCCGGGGGGGGCTTCCTACGAGCAGTACTTC. J is TRBJ2-7 and V is TRBV6-6; 8 bases are a match to TRBD2. V dropped 5 bases and J dropped 1; count of bases not matched to a gene: 7. Germline CDR1 and CDR2: MNHNY and SVGAGI (reference sequence). CDR3 length equals 15 residues.

This chain uses TRBV30 with TRBJ1-2; D gene uncertain. Germline V gene data show CDR1 as GTSNPN and CDR2 as SVGIG (reference sequence). V was trimmed by 8 bases and J by 8 bases, leaving 21 bases between them. The CDR3 totals 13 residues. Written as DNA, the CDR3 is TGTGCCCGGGGAGCAGCCTCAATCAACGGCTACACCTTC. Translation gives CARGAASINGYTF. The whole variable domain, remainder taken from reference TRBV30 and TRBJ1-2, is SQTIHQWPATLVQPVGSPLSLECTVEGTSNPNLYWYRQAAGRGLQLLFYSVGIGQISSEVPQNLSASRPQDRQFILSSKKLLLSDSGFYLCARGAASINGYTFGSGTRLTVV.

The rearrangement links TRBV12-5 to TRBJ2-1; 10 bases are a match to TRBD1. The CDR3 runs 19 residues. With 7 bases clipped from V and 7 bases from J, the junction kept 22 bases outside the gene matches. Germline CDR1 LGHNT, CDR2 FRNRAP. The CDR3 bases are TGTGCTAGTGTCCCGAGGGACAGGGGACTAGGAAGGGGGATAAATGAGCAGTTCTTC. Protein: CASVPRDRGLGRGINEQFF.

CDR3 amino acids: CASSPLTGMGNTIYF. In DNA, the CDR3 is TGTGCCAGCAGCCCGTTGACAGGGATGGGAAACACCATATATTTT. This chain links TRBV7-6 with TRBJ1-3, with 7 bases identical to TRBD1. After removal of 5 bases from V and 4 bases from J, the junction contained 8 bases not matched to a gene. Germline V gene data show CDR1 as SGHVS and CDR2 as FNYEAQ. CDR3 length: 15 residues.

The chain joins TRBV7-3 to TRBJ1-5; 9 bases fit TRBD1. Per germline, CDR1 SGHTA and CDR2 FQGTGA. Trimming removed 5 bases from V and 6 bases from J; junction bases left unmatched: 5. The CDR3 spans 14 residues. As DNA, the CDR3 is TGTGCCAGCAGCCTACAGGGGGCGGTTCAGCCCCAGCATTTT. Residues: CASSLQGAVQPQHF. Combining the CDR3 with reference TRBV7-3 and TRBJ1-5 gives the whole variable domain GAGVSQTPSNKVTEKGKYVELRCDPISGHTALYWYRQSLGQGPEFLIYFQGTGAADDSGLPNDRFFAVRPEGSVSTLKIQRTERGDSAVYLCASSLQGAVQPQHFGDGTRLSIL.

There are a few counts of this clone. The gene calls are TRBV5-4 and TRBJ2-5; 16 bases align to TRBD2. CDR1 is SGHNT and CDR2 is YYREEE in the germline V gene (reference sequence). J was trimmed by 3 bases and V by 5 bases; bases with no gene match: 4. This CDR3 has 16 residues. The CDR3, as DNA: TGTGCCAGCAGGGCCGGGACTAGCGGGGGGGAAGAGACCCAGTACTTC. It encodes CASRAGTSGGEETQYF.

This chain links TRBV10-3 with TRBJ1-5; D ambiguous. Germline V gene data show CDR1 as ENHRY and CDR2 as SYGVKD. The CDR3 spans 15 residues. The V end lost 2 bases, the J end lost 4 bases, and 12 bases lay between the germline ends. The CDR3 spells CAISEGRGANQPQHF. CDR3 in DNA: TGTGCCATCAGTGAGGGTAGAGGAGCTAATCAGCCCCAGCATTTT.

This clone was detected a few times. Sequence at one end of the junction differs from germline and may be a read error. The CDR3 DNA reads as TGTGCCAGCAGCCGCCCGGGACAGGGACCGTCCCCACGAAACTTC. Its protein product is CASSRPGQGPSPRNF. This rearrangement joins TRBV11-3 to TRBJ2-4, with 9 nucleotides matching TRBD1. Germline V gene data show CDR1 as SGHNT and CDR2 as YENEEA. This CDR3 has 15 residues. Complete variable domain (other parts from reference TRBV11-3 and TRBJ2-4): EAGVVQSPRYKIIEKKQPVAFWCNPISGHNTLYWYLQNLGQGPELLIRYENEEAVDDSQLPKDRFSAERLKGVDSTLKIQPAELGDSAVYLCASSRPGQGPSPRNFGAGTRLSVL.

This clone has only a few counts. Relative to the germline gene, one junction end is altered; a read error may explain this. The sample contains more than one DNA sequence encoding this CDR3. This chain uses TRBV2 with TRBJ2-5; maybe TRBD2 (6 bases). The DNA end favors TRBJ2-7, so the J call may be wrong. This CDR3 has 13 residues. Per germline, CDR1 SNHLY and CDR2 FYNNEI. The CDR3 bases are TGTGCTAGCAGGGAGGAGGCGGCATACGAGCAGTACTTC. Its translation is CASREEAAYEQYF.

The V gene is TRBV7-2, the J gene TRBJ2-5, with 9 bases identical to TRBD1. V lost 3 bases and J lost 4; bases outside the gene matches: 3. Germline V lookup: CDR1 SGHTA, CDR2 FQGNSA. The CDR3 runs 14 residues. The CDR3 DNA reads as TGTGCCAGCAGCTTCCAACAGGGGGCAGAGACCCAGTACTTC. Its protein is CASSFQQGAETQYF.

This clone has just a few counts. V is TRBV2 and J is TRBJ2-7; possibly TRBD2 for D (6 bases). This CDR3 is built from 13 residues. CDR1 is SNHLY, CDR2 FYNNEI, per germline. The CDR3 spells CAIREDGAYEQYF. Written as DNA, the CDR3 is TGTGCTATCAGGGAGGACGGGGCCTACGAGCAGTACTTC.

The genes are TRBV5-6 and TRBJ1-2; TRBD1 matches 8 bases. The CDR3 runs 15 residues. V shed 4 bases, J shed 2 bases, and the junction held 7 bases outside the gene matches. In germline, CDR1 is SGHDT, CDR2 YYEEEE. CDR3 in DNA: TGTGCCAGCAGCAAAAGACAGGGGAAAAACTATGGCTACACCTTC. It is translated as CASSKRQGKNYGYTF.

The chain couples TRBV6-1 to TRBJ2-7; 13 positions agree with TRBD2. Germline-derived CDR1 and CDR2 are MNHNS and SASEGT. J gave up 4 bases and V 2 bases, and 2 bases lay outside the gene matches. The CDR3 is 15 residues long. The CDR3 DNA follows: TGTGCCAGCAGTGAAAGGACTAGCGGGGGTTACGAGCAGTACTTC. Translated: CASSERTSGGYEQYF.

V usage is TRBV11-3 and J usage is TRBJ1-2; 7 bases fit TRBD1. The V gene end was trimmed by 5 bases and the J gene end by 4 bases; junction bases not matched to a gene: 10. Germline V lookup: CDR1 SGHNT, CDR2 YENEEA. The CDR3 totals 15 residues. In DNA form, the CDR3 reads TGTGCCAGCAGCACTGAGACAGGGCCGGGCTATGGCTACACCTTC. Its translation is CASSTETGPGYGYTF. The variable domain in full, with the rest retrieved from reference TRBV11-3 and TRBJ1-2, is EAGVVQSPRYKIIEKKQPVAFWCNPISGHNTLYWYLQNLGQGPELLIRYENEEAVDDSQLPKDRFSAERLKGVDSTLKIQPAELGDSAVYLCASSTETGPGYGYTFGSGTRLTVV.

A single count supports this clone. This rearrangement joins TRBV9 to TRBJ2-1, with 12 bases that match TRBD2. J lost 7 bases, V lost 4 bases, and 9 bases had no gene match. This CDR3 contains 16 residues. Germline V lookup: CDR1 SGDLS, CDR2 YYNGEE. DNA of the CDR3: TGTGCCAGCAGCCGCGGACTAGCGGGACCGAGGAATGAGCAGTTCTTC. Translated, it gives CASSRGLAGPRNEQFF.

The chain links TRBV5-1 to TRBJ2-5; D remains unclear. The CDR3 has 12 residues. V was shortened by 4 bases and J by 5 bases, with 9 bases between the two germline ends. Looked up from germline, CDR1 is SGHRS and CDR2 is YFSETQ. CDR3 sequence reads: CASSLQMETQYF. CDR3 in DNA: TGCGCCAGCAGCCTGCAGATGGAGACCCAGTACTTC.

This chain joins TRBV30 and TRBJ1-2; a possible D gene is TRBD1 (5 bases). The CDR3 totals 13 residues. Looked up from germline, CDR1 is GTSNPN and CDR2 is SVGIG (reference sequence). V gave up 2 bases and J gave up 6 bases, with 13 bases separating them. Here the CDR3 DNA reads TGTGCCTGGAGTCTCGGAGGGGCACATGGCTACACCTTC. Translated: CAWSLGGAHGYTF.

The chain combines TRBV28 with TRBJ1-5; maybe TRBD1 (6 bases). Trimming took off 6 bases at V and 5 bases at J, with 17 bases between the two ends. Germline CDR1 reads MDHEN; CDR2 reads SYDVKM. CDR3 length: 15 residues. CDR3 protein: CASSQGGGGDQPQHF. DNA of the CDR3: TGTGCCAGCAGCCAAGGTGGGGGCGGTGATCAGCCCCAGCATTTT.

V usage is TRBV5-6 and J usage is TRBJ1-4; 8 positions agree with TRBD1. CDR3 length: 16 residues. The V segment lost 2 bases and the J segment 5 bases; nucleotides outside the gene matches: 8. The germline gives CDR1 SGHDT, CDR2 YYEEEE. Here the CDR3 DNA reads TGTGCCAGCAGCTTCGACAGGGGAGGGGAGAATGAAAAACTGTTTTTT. The encoded protein is CASSFDRGGENEKLFF.